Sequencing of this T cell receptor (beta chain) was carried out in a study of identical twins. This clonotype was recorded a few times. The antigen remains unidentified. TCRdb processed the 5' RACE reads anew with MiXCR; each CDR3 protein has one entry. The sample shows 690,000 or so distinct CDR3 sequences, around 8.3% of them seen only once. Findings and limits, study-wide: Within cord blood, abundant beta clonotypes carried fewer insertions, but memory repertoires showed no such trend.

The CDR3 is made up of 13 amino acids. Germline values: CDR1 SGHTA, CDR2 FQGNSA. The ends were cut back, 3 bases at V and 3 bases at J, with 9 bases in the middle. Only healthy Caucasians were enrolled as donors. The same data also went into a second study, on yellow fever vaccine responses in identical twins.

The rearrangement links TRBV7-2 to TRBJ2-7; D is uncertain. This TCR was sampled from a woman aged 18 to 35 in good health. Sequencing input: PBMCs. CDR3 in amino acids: CASSFATNYEQYF. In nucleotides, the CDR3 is TGTGCCAGCAGCTTCGCCACTAACTACGAGCAGTACTTC.